Presented here are 23 T cell receptor beta chains from one specimen sequenced in a study of T cell clones after liver transplantation. Assay: immunoSEQ multiplex PCR; the TCRdb copy retains only in-frame clones and omits some. The sample includes roughly 97,000 clones, around 83% of them seen just once. The sample was CD4+ T cells from blood, taken before liver transplant. Receptor source: a human donor who received a liver transplant.

This chain connects TRBV19 to TRBJ2-7, with 7 bases fitting TRBD1. V lost 4 bases and J lost 5; bases outside the gene matches: 11. CDR1 is LNHDA, CDR2 SQIVND, per germline (reference sequence). The CDR3 runs to 15 residues. The CDR3 DNA reads as TGTGCCAGTAGTACCCAGACAGGGTTAATGAACGAGCAGTACTTC. Amino acids: CASSTQTGLMNEQYF. The full variable domain, its missing parts supplied by reference TRBV19 and TRBJ2-7, is DGGITQSPKYLFRKEGQNVTLSCEQNLNHDAMYWYRQDPGQGLRLIYYSQIVNDFQKGDIAEGYSVSREKKESFPLTVTSAQKNPTAFYLCASSTQTGLMNEQYFGPGTRLTVT.

This sequence joins TRBV2 and TRBJ1-1; the match to TRBD1 covers 8 bases. V was clipped by 6 bases and J by 7 bases; unmatched bases: 13. CDR1 is SNHLY and CDR2 is FYNNEI in the germline V gene. The CDR3 has 15 residues. The chain's CDR3 is CASRPSPGQGGEAFF. CDR3 sequence (DNA): TGTGCCAGCAGGCCAAGCCCCGGACAGGGCGGTGAAGCTTTCTTT.

The rearrangement links TRBV27 to TRBJ2-7; D is undetermined. CDR1 is MNHEY and CDR2 is SMNVEV in the germline V gene (reference sequence). CDR3 length: 11 amino acids. Trimming removed 5 bases at V and 3 bases at J, with 5 bases between. DNA for the CDR3: TGTGCCAGCAGTGGTCACTACGAGCAGTACTTC. This encodes CASSGHYEQYF.

The chain employs TRBV7-3 and TRBJ2-1, with D tentatively TRBD1 or TRBD2 (5 bases each). V lost 4 bases and J lost 2, with 15 bases in between. From germline, CDR1 is SGHTA and CDR2 FQGTGA. The CDR3 is 16 residues long. CDR3 DNA: TGTGCCAGCAGCTCCCCCGGGACGGCACCCTACAATGAGCAGTTCTTC. Translating it yields CASSSPGTAPYNEQFF.

The chain recombines TRBV29-1 with TRBJ1-2; D uncertain. Germline V CDR1 and CDR2: SQVTM, ANQGSEA. This CDR3 contains 15 residues. V lost 4 bases to trimming and J lost 3 bases, with 18 bases between them. The CDR3 sequence: CSVVKGGTVDYGYTF. For the CDR3, the DNA is TGCAGCGTTGTAAAGGGCGGTACAGTCGACTATGGCTACACCTTC. Together with reference TRBV29-1 and TRBJ1-2, the CDR3 gives the full variable domain: SAVISQKPSRDICQRGTSLTIQCQVDSQVTMMFWYRQQPGQSLTLIATANQGSEATYESGFVIDKFPISRPNLTFSTLTVSNMSPEDSSIYLCSVVKGGTVDYGYTFGSGTRLTVV.

The V call is TRBV6-5, the J call TRBJ2-3, with D unclear. V lost 8 bases to trimming and J lost 0 bases, with 3 bases between them. CDR3 size: 11 residues. Germline V gives CDR1 MNHEY, CDR2 SVGAGI. In nucleotides, the CDR3 is TGTGCCAGCGCTAGCACAGATACGCAGTATTTT. Translation gives CASASTDTQYF.

V usage is TRBV4-2 and J usage is TRBJ1-4; no clear D. Germline-derived CDR1 and CDR2 are LGHNA and YNFKEQ. Trimming removed 3 bases at V and 8 bases at J, with 16 bases between. The CDR3 has 15 amino acids. The CDR3 reads CASSQPGEGNEKLFF. CDR3 in DNA: TGTGCCAGCAGCCAGCCCGGCGAAGGGAACGAAAAACTGTTTTTT.

The chain joins TRBV2 to TRBJ1-5, with 8 bases that match TRBD1. This CDR3 is built from 17 residues. The V gene's germline CDR1 is SNHLY and CDR2 FYNNEI. Losses at the gene ends were 1 base for V and 0 bases for J; bases not matched to a gene: 5. The CDR3, as DNA: TGTGCCAGCAGTGAAGGTAGGACAGGGCTTAGCAATCAGCCCCAGCATTTT. Its protein product is CASSEGRTGLSNQPQHF.

The gene calls are TRBV18 and TRBJ2-5; D is uncertain. Trimming shortened V by 1 base and J by 3 bases, and 15 bases separated the two germline ends. This CDR3 has 16 amino acids. CDR1 and CDR2 (germline): KGHSH, LQKENI. CDR3 DNA: TGTGCCAGCTCACCACGGCTTGGAACCGATAAAGAGACCCAGTACTTC. It codes for CASSPRLGTDKETQYF.

V and J are TRBV7-9 and TRBJ2-1; no clear D. This CDR3 contains 16 residues. CDR1 is SEHNR, CDR2 FQNEAQ, per germline (reference sequence). Trimming shortened V by 5 bases and J by 8 bases, and 22 bases separated the two germline ends. CDR3 sequence: CASSPPPRQYRDEQFF. CDR3 bases: TGTGCCAGCAGCCCCCCCCCTCGGCAGTATCGGGATGAGCAGTTCTTC.

The V call is TRBV5-1, the J call TRBJ2-2, with D hard to call. With 3 bases removed from V and 0 bases from J, the gap between germline ends came to 6 bases. Per germline, CDR1 SGHRS and CDR2 YFSETQ. The CDR3 extends over 14 amino acids. CDR3 coding DNA: TGCGCCAGCAGCTCCGTAGCGAACACCGGGGAGCTGTTTTTT. Amino acid sequence: CASSSVANTGELFF.

The genes are TRBV16 and TRBJ2-7, with no clear D. With 5 bases removed from V and 3 bases from J, the gap between germline ends came to 14 bases. CDR1 is KGHSY, CDR2 FQNENV, per germline. The CDR3 is 14 residues long. The CDR3 nucleotides are TGTGCCAGCAGCTCGTTGGGGAAACTCTACGAGCAGTACTTC. This translates into CASSSLGKLYEQYF.

This rearrangement joins TRBV21-1 to TRBJ2-7; the D segment call TRBD1 is taken from the table without a DNA check. TRBV21-1 is shown as a pseudogene. The CDR3 has 18 amino acids. The CDR3 spells CASKTGRWRGPLPYEQYF. For the CDR3, the DNA is TGTGCCAGCAAAACCGGTAGGTGGAGGGGGCCGTTACCCTACGAGCAGTACTTC.

This clone was detected a few times. The V gene is TRBV28, the J gene TRBJ2-2; D perhaps matches TRBD2 (6 bases). V was clipped by 5 bases and J by 8 bases, with 15 bases between them. The V gene's germline CDR1 is MDHEN and CDR2 SYDVKM. The CDR3 contains 14 residues. CDR3 coding DNA: TGTGCCAGCAGTATAGTTGGGAGGTATGGGGAGCTGTTTTTT. Translation: CASSIVGRYGELFF.

This chain connects TRBV10-1 to TRBJ2-3; possibly TRBD1 or TRBD2 for D (6 bases each). The germline V gene encodes CDR1 WNHNN and CDR2 SYGVQD (reference sequence). V lost 3 bases and J 6 bases, leaving 16 bases between the germline ends. The length of the CDR3 is 15 residues. The DNA of the CDR3 is TGCGCCAGCAGTGAAAGGGGGACTTCAGGGGATACGCAGTATTTT. Translation gives CASSERGTSGDTQYF.

This clone occurred a few times. The chain has TRBV27 and TRBJ1-6, with 7 bases fitting TRBD1. The trim removed 5 bases at V and 9 bases at J, leaving 10 bases unmatched. From germline, CDR1 is MNHEY and CDR2 SMNVEV (reference sequence). The CDR3 is made up of 15 amino acids. The CDR3 sequence is CASSTPTGIGSPLHF. CDR3 bases: TGTGCCAGCAGTACCCCGACAGGGATAGGTTCACCCCTCCACTTT.

The chain couples TRBV12-5 to TRBJ2-3; the D is unclear. V was pared by 0 bases and J by 0 bases, with 7 bases between. The CDR3 spans 15 residues. CDR1 and CDR2 (germline): LGHNT, FRNRAP. In nucleotides, the CDR3 is TGTGCTAGTGGTTTGGTAGGTGCGAGCACAGATACGCAGTATTTT. It codes for CASGLVGASTDTQYF. The full variable domain, its missing parts supplied by reference TRBV12-5 and TRBJ2-3, is DARVTQTPRHKVTEMGQEVTMRCQPILGHNTVFWYRQTMMQGLELLAYFRNRAPLDDSGMPKDRFSAEMPDATLATLKIQPSEPRDSAVYFCASGLVGASTDTQYFGPGTRLTVL.

The chain recombines TRBV19 with TRBJ2-2; 9 nucleotides agree with TRBD1. Germline V CDR1 and CDR2: LNHDA, SQIVND (reference sequence). With 8 bases clipped from V and 4 bases from J, the junction kept 8 bases outside the gene matches. This CDR3 has 15 residues. The CDR3 spells CASSRDREGTGELFF. In DNA, the CDR3 is TGTGCCAGTTCCAGGGACAGGGAGGGCACCGGGGAGCTGTTTTTT. The full variable domain, its missing parts supplied by reference TRBV19 and TRBJ2-2, is DGGITQSPKYLFRKEGQNVTLSCEQNLNHDAMYWYRQDPGQGLRLIYYSQIVNDFQKGDIAEGYSVSREKKESFPLTVTSAQKNPTAFYLCASSRDREGTGELFFGEGSRLTVL.

This clone was counted a few times. The CDR3 protein is CASSKTSGLYNEQFF. In DNA form, the CDR3 reads TGTGCCAGTAGTAAGACTAGCGGCCTGTACAATGAGCAGTTCTTC. The J gene is TRBJ2-1, the V gene TRBV19; 9 bases map to TRBD2. CDR1 and CDR2 from the germline V gene are LNHDA and SQIVND (reference sequence). V lost 4 bases and J lost 4; bases outside the gene matches: 5. CDR3 length equals 15 residues. Full variable domain (remainder filled in from reference TRBV19 and TRBJ2-1): DGGITQSPKYLFRKEGQNVTLSCEQNLNHDAMYWYRQDPGQGLRLIYYSQIVNDFQKGDIAEGYSVSREKKESFPLTVTSAQKNPTAFYLCASSKTSGLYNEQFFGPGTRLTVL.

This clone was detected once. The chain uses TRBV25-1 and TRBJ2-7; D perhaps matches TRBD2 (6 bases). The V and J ends lost 6 bases and 5 bases respectively, with 20 bases between them. This CDR3 comprises 15 residues. CDR1 MGHDK and CDR2 SYGVNS come from the germline V gene. CDR3 region: CASSKGGWRVDEQYF. CDR3 DNA sequence: TGTGCCAGCAGCAAAGGCGGGTGGAGGGTCGACGAGCAGTACTTC.

This chain links TRBV6-5 with TRBJ2-3, with TRBD2 matching over 10 bases. Per the germline V gene, CDR1 is MNHEY and CDR2 is SVGAGI. With 6 bases clipped from V and 10 bases from J, the junction kept 10 bases outside the gene matches. This CDR3 comprises 14 residues. CDR3 protein: CASRQSGGAAAQYF. For the CDR3, the DNA is TGTGCCAGCAGACAGAGCGGGGGGGCCGCGGCGCAGTATTTT.

V and J are TRBV18 and TRBJ1-5; TRBD1 is a possible D gene (6 bases). Trimming removed 2 bases from V and 6 bases from J, with 14 bases in between. Germline CDR1 KGHSH, CDR2 LQKENI. The CDR3 covers 15 residues. The chain's CDR3 is CASSPGGALSQPQHF. The CDR3, as DNA: TGTGCCAGCTCACCAGGGGGCGCGTTAAGTCAGCCCCAGCATTTT.

The J gene is TRBJ1-4, the V gene TRBV4-2, with D possibly matching TRBD1 (5 bases). Germline CDR1 is LGHNA and CDR2 is YNFKEQ. The CDR3 runs to 14 residues. Trimming took off 1 base at V and 6 bases at J, with 9 bases between the two ends. The CDR3 region is CASSQGGGDEKLFF. The DNA of the CDR3 is TGTGCCAGCAGCCAAGGCGGGGGTGATGAAAAACTGTTTTTT.